A selection of T cell receptor beta chains follows, all from one sample in a study of T cell repertoires in aging, cancer and after chemotherapy. A single record per CDR3 protein comes from TCRdb applying MiXCR to the multiplex PCR reads. The profile shows some 9,300 distinct CDR3 sequences, more than 20% of them singletons. Sequencing used blood. Source of these receptors: a human donor with a blood cancer. The donor label of this sample is uncertain. Each CDR3 is given with its conserved first and last residue. The order of the fields is clone size, D gene, V gene, J gene, CDR3 protein, CDR3 DNA. D genes are given only for firm matches. The size entry is marked missing in some rows and otherwise reads once, few, many or a size class.

abundance: few
d_gene: TRBD1
v_gene: TRBV5-1
j_gene: TRBJ2-5
CDR3aa: CASSLTGTGGFGGETQYF
CDR3nt: TGCGCCAGCAGCTTGACCGGGACAGGGGGCTTTGGAGGCGAGACCCAGTACTTC

abundance: few
d_gene: TRBD1
v_gene: TRBV30
j_gene: TRBJ1-4
CDR3aa: CAWSRPGQGFEKLFF
CDR3nt: TGTGCCTGGAGCCGACCGGGACAGGGGTTTGAAAAACTGTTTTTT

abundance: -
d_gene: TRBD2
v_gene: TRBV30
j_gene: TRBJ2-3
CDR3aa: CASSQPRLAGIRDTQYF
CDR3nt: TGTGCCAGTAGCCAACCCCGACTAGCGGGAATCAGAGATACGCAGTATTTT

abundance: -
d_gene: -
v_gene: TRBV10-3
j_gene: TRBJ2-7
CDR3aa: CAISTSYEQYF
CDR3nt: TGTGCCATCAGTACGAGCTACGAGCAGTACTTC

abundance: -
d_gene: -
v_gene: TRBV5-5
j_gene: TRBJ2-3
CDR3aa: CANSLISGPRDTQYF
CDR3nt: TGTGCCAACAGCTTGATAAGCGGCCCTCGGGATACGCAGTATTTT

abundance: many
d_gene: -
v_gene: TRBV12-3/TRBV12-4
j_gene: TRBJ2-7
CDR3aa: CASSFAYEQYF
CDR3nt: TGTGCCAGCAGTTTCGCCTACGAGCAGTACTTC

abundance: few
d_gene: -
v_gene: TRBV11-3
j_gene: TRBJ2-2
CDR3aa: CASSFDGGTGELFF
CDR3nt: TGTGCCAGCAGCTTTGATGGAGGGACCGGGGAGCTGTTTTTT

abundance: -
d_gene: -
v_gene: TRBV10-3
j_gene: TRBJ1-2
CDR3aa: CAISGTYEGKLGYTF
CDR3nt: TGTGCCATCAGTGGGACATACGAAGGGAAATTGGGCTACACCTTC

abundance: -
d_gene: -
v_gene: TRBV13
j_gene: TRBJ1-1
CDR3aa: CASSLGQGTEAFF
CDR3nt: TGTGCCAGCAGCTTAGGACAGGGCACTGAAGCTTTCTTT

abundance: few
d_gene: -
v_gene: TRBV20-1
j_gene: TRBJ1-4
CDR3aa: CSARVQPNEKLFF
CDR3nt: TGCAGTGCTAGGGTACAGCCTAATGAAAAACTGTTTTTT

abundance: few
d_gene: TRBD2
v_gene: TRBV5-1
j_gene: TRBJ2-2
CDR3aa: CASSRTSGANTGELFF
CDR3nt: TGCGCCAGCAGCCGGACTAGCGGGGCAAACACCGGGGAGCTGTTTTTT

abundance: -
d_gene: -
v_gene: TRBV12-3/TRBV12-4
j_gene: TRBJ2-7
CDR3aa: CASSFRAYEQYF
CDR3nt: TGTGCCAGCAGTTTTCGAGCCTACGAGCAGTACTTC

abundance: -
d_gene: TRBD1
v_gene: TRBV5-1
j_gene: TRBJ2-3
CDR3aa: CASSLAGGNFLTDTQYF
CDR3nt: TGCGCCAGCAGCTTGGCAGGGGGCAACTTTTTAACAGATACGCAGTATTTT

abundance: -
d_gene: TRBD1
v_gene: TRBV4-1
j_gene: TRBJ2-7
CDR3aa: CASSPGTGNNEQYF
CDR3nt: TGCGCCAGCAGCCCCGGGACAGGGAATAACGAGCAGTACTTC

abundance: few
d_gene: TRBD1
v_gene: TRBV5-4
j_gene: TRBJ2-7
CDR3aa: CASSQGQVTYEQYF
CDR3nt: TGTGCCAGCAGCCAAGGACAGGTCACCTACGAGCAGTACTTC

abundance: few
d_gene: TRBD1
v_gene: TRBV11-2
j_gene: TRBJ2-4
CDR3aa: CASSLEMQGAAKNIQYF
CDR3nt: TGTGCCAGCAGCTTAGAGATGCAGGGGGCCGCCAAAAACATTCAGTACTTC

abundance: few
d_gene: -
v_gene: TRBV27
j_gene: TRBJ1-5
CDR3aa: CASSPFPGGGNQPQHF
CDR3nt: TGTGCCAGCAGTCCCTTCCCCGGTGGGGGCAATCAGCCCCAGCATTTT

abundance: -
d_gene: -
v_gene: TRBV7-9
j_gene: TRBJ1-2
CDR3aa: CASNPREANYGYTF
CDR3nt: TGTGCCAGCAACCCGAGAGAAGCTAACTATGGCTACACCTTC

abundance: -
d_gene: TRBD2
v_gene: TRBV10-3
j_gene: TRBJ2-3
CDR3aa: CAIREGDTQYF
CDR3nt: TGTGCCATACGGGAGGGGGATACGCAGTATTTT

abundance: few
d_gene: TRBD1
v_gene: TRBV10-3
j_gene: TRBJ1-2
CDR3aa: CAITGDRGFKGYTF
CDR3nt: TGTGCCATCACAGGGGACAGGGGATTCAAGGGCTACACCTTC

abundance: few
d_gene: -
v_gene: TRBV19
j_gene: TRBJ1-1
CDR3aa: CASSMEIMNTEAFF
CDR3nt: TGTGCCAGTAGTATGGAAATCATGAACACTGAAGCTTTCTTT

abundance: -
d_gene: TRBD1
v_gene: TRBV5-1
j_gene: TRBJ1-6
CDR3aa: CASSPGTGVSPLHF
CDR3nt: TGCGCCAGCAGCCCTGGGACAGGGGTTTCACCCCTCCACTTT

abundance: -
d_gene: -
v_gene: TRBV10-2
j_gene: TRBJ1-1
CDR3aa: CASVGRTNTEAFF
CDR3nt: TGCGCCAGCGTGGGGCGGACGAACACTGAAGCTTTCTTT

abundance: -
d_gene: -
v_gene: TRBV18
j_gene: TRBJ2-7
CDR3aa: CASSPTRSNYEQYF
CDR3nt: TGTGCCAGCTCACCAACTAGAAGTAACTACGAGCAGTACTTC

abundance: many
d_gene: -
v_gene: TRBV6-2/TRBV6-3
j_gene: TRBJ1-4
CDR3aa: CASRGVGEKLFF
CDR3nt: TGTGCCAGCAGAGGGGTTGGTGAAAAACTGTTTTTT

abundance: few
d_gene: -
v_gene: TRBV29-1
j_gene: TRBJ1-1
CDR3aa: CSALQGLSEAFF
CDR3nt: TGCAGCGCCCTACAGGGTCTCTCTGAAGCTTTCTTT

abundance: medium-sized
d_gene: TRBD1
v_gene: TRBV19
j_gene: TRBJ2-1
CDR3aa: CASSTLRDRGSYNEQFF
CDR3nt: TGTGCCAGTAGTACGCTAAGGGACAGGGGCTCCTACAATGAGCAGTTCTTC

abundance: medium-sized
d_gene: TRBD2
v_gene: TRBV6-1
j_gene: TRBJ2-3
CDR3aa: CASRPSGRLVTDTQYF
CDR3nt: TGTGCCAGCAGACCTAGCGGGAGATTGGTCACAGATACGCAGTATTTT

abundance: -
d_gene: -
v_gene: TRBV12-3/TRBV12-4
j_gene: TRBJ1-1
CDR3aa: CASSLGETEAFF
CDR3nt: TGTGCCAGCAGTTTAGGGGAGACTGAAGCTTTCTTT

abundance: medium-sized
d_gene: TRBD1
v_gene: TRBV6-6
j_gene: TRBJ2-2
CDR3aa: CASSYGQGAGELFF
CDR3nt: TGTGCCAGCAGTTACGGACAGGGGGCCGGGGAGCTGTTTTTT

abundance: -
d_gene: TRBD2
v_gene: TRBV20-1
j_gene: TRBJ2-7
CDR3aa: CSARGPSGGGDGGQYF
CDR3nt: TGCAGTGCTAGAGGCCCTAGCGGGGGAGGGGACGGAGGGCAGTACTTC

abundance: -
d_gene: -
v_gene: TRBV9
j_gene: TRBJ2-5
CDR3aa: CASSSQGFKGETQYF
CDR3nt: TGTGCCAGCAGCTCCCAGGGGTTTAAGGGAGAGACCCAGTACTTC

abundance: many
d_gene: -
v_gene: TRBV6-5
j_gene: TRBJ2-7
CDR3aa: CASRGPYEQYF
CDR3nt: TGTGCCAGCAGGGGCCCCTACGAGCAGTACTTC

abundance: medium-sized
d_gene: -
v_gene: TRBV29-1
j_gene: TRBJ2-1
CDR3aa: CSVELDTLGNEQFF
CDR3nt: TGCAGCGTTGAACTTGACACCCTCGGGAATGAGCAGTTCTTC

abundance: -
d_gene: TRBD1
v_gene: TRBV6-6
j_gene: TRBJ2-7
CDR3aa: CASRKARQGALFEQYF
CDR3nt: TGTGCCAGCAGAAAGGCTCGACAGGGGGCGTTATTCGAGCAGTACTTC

abundance: medium-sized
d_gene: -
v_gene: TRBV19
j_gene: TRBJ2-7
CDR3aa: CASSIARVDEQYF
CDR3nt: TGTGCCAGTAGTATAGCAAGGGTCGACGAGCAGTACTTC

abundance: medium-sized
d_gene: TRBD2
v_gene: TRBV29-1
j_gene: TRBJ2-5
CDR3aa: CSVDSEREDQETQYF
CDR3nt: TGCAGCGTTGATTCCGAGCGGGAGGACCAAGAGACCCAGTACTTC

abundance: -
d_gene: -
v_gene: TRBV5-5
j_gene: TRBJ1-1
CDR3aa: CASSFGPRGNNADTEAFF
CDR3nt: TGTGCCAGCAGCTTTGGACCCCGGGGTAATAATGCGGACACTGAAGCTTTCTTT

abundance: -
d_gene: -
v_gene: TRBV20-1
j_gene: TRBJ1-2
CDR3aa: CSAPSGQRLNYGYTF
CDR3nt: TGCAGTGCCCCTTCCGGTCAGCGACTTAACTATGGCTACACCTTC

abundance: -
d_gene: TRBD2
v_gene: TRBV28
j_gene: TRBJ2-6
CDR3aa: CASSSSGRALGANVLTF
CDR3nt: TGTGCCAGCAGTTCGAGCGGGAGGGCTCTGGGGGCCAACGTCCTGACTTTC

abundance: medium-sized
d_gene: TRBD1
v_gene: TRBV29-1
j_gene: TRBJ1-1
CDR3aa: CSVASGTGGRTEAFF
CDR3nt: TGCAGCGTGGCCTCCGGGACAGGGGGCAGGACTGAAGCTTTCTTT

abundance: few
d_gene: -
v_gene: TRBV5-6
j_gene: TRBJ1-1
CDR3aa: CASSWSRGRAANTEAFF
CDR3nt: TGTGCCAGCAGCTGGAGTCGAGGCAGGGCCGCGAACACTGAAGCTTTCTTT

abundance: few
d_gene: TRBD2
v_gene: TRBV5-1
j_gene: TRBJ2-5
CDR3aa: CASSLVPSGIGETQYF
CDR3nt: TGCGCCAGCAGCTTGGTTCCTAGCGGGATTGGGGAGACCCAGTACTTC

abundance: many
d_gene: TRBD1
v_gene: TRBV27
j_gene: TRBJ2-3
CDR3aa: CASSLSVTGGTPSTDTQYF
CDR3nt: TGTGCCAGCAGTTTATCGGTGACAGGGGGGACCCCTAGCACAGATACGCAGTATTTT

abundance: -
d_gene: TRBD2
v_gene: TRBV7-2
j_gene: TRBJ2-7
CDR3aa: CASSPQSGIGYEQYF
CDR3nt: TGTGCCAGCAGCCCCCAGAGCGGGATAGGATACGAGCAGTACTTC

abundance: medium-sized
d_gene: -
v_gene: TRBV19
j_gene: TRBJ2-7
CDR3aa: CASSIVPSDEQYF
CDR3nt: TGTGCCAGTAGTATAGTTCCTAGTGACGAGCAGTACTTC

abundance: medium-sized
d_gene: -
v_gene: TRBV5-4
j_gene: TRBJ2-3
CDR3aa: CASSHSGLTDTQYF
CDR3nt: TGTGCCAGCAGCCACAGCGGCCTCACAGATACGCAGTATTTT

abundance: medium-sized
d_gene: TRBD2
v_gene: TRBV19
j_gene: TRBJ2-3
CDR3aa: CASSQPRLAGSTDTQYF
CDR3nt: TGTGCCAGTAGCCAACCCCGACTAGCGGGAAGCACAGATACGCAGTATTTT

abundance: medium-sized
d_gene: -
v_gene: TRBV18
j_gene: TRBJ2-6
CDR3aa: CASSPGGSGANVLTF
CDR3nt: TGTGCCAGCTCACCGGGGGGTTCTGGGGCCAACGTCCTGACTTTC

abundance: many
d_gene: -
v_gene: TRBV6-5
j_gene: TRBJ1-2
CDR3aa: CASRSLGAYGYTF
CDR3nt: TGTGCCAGCAGATCTCTGGGGGCTTATGGCTACACCTTC

abundance: medium-sized
d_gene: TRBD2
v_gene: TRBV19
j_gene: TRBJ2-5
CDR3aa: CASARTSGSIKETQYF
CDR3nt: TGTGCCAGTGCCAGGACTAGCGGGAGTATCAAAGAGACCCAGTACTTC

abundance: few
d_gene: TRBD1
v_gene: TRBV7-9
j_gene: TRBJ2-5
CDR3aa: CASSLATGGMETQYF
CDR3nt: TGTGCCAGCAGCTTAGCGACAGGGGGCATGGAGACCCAGTACTTC

abundance: -
d_gene: -
v_gene: TRBV30
j_gene: TRBJ1-6
CDR3aa: CAWSKGVPPLHF
CDR3nt: TGTGCCTGGAGTAAGGGAGTTCCACCCCTCCACTTT

abundance: -
d_gene: -
v_gene: TRBV12-3/TRBV12-4
j_gene: TRBJ2-7
CDR3aa: CASSLAGVGPYEQYF
CDR3nt: TGTGCCAGCAGTTTAGCGGGAGTAGGTCCCTACGAGCAGTACTTC

abundance: -
d_gene: TRBD2
v_gene: TRBV6-1
j_gene: TRBJ2-7
CDR3aa: CASSEARGRGLAGDGYYEQYF
CDR3nt: TGTGCCAGCAGTGAAGCGAGGGGCCGAGGACTAGCGGGAGATGGATACTACGAGCAGTACTTC

abundance: medium-sized
d_gene: TRBD2
v_gene: TRBV27
j_gene: TRBJ2-1
CDR3aa: CASSLVAGGVYNEQFF
CDR3nt: TGTGCCAGCAGTTTGGTAGCGGGAGGGGTCTACAATGAGCAGTTCTTC

abundance: many
d_gene: -
v_gene: TRBV19
j_gene: TRBJ1-2
CDR3aa: CASSIFLRGGSRDGYTF
CDR3nt: TGTGCCAGTAGTATATTTCTTCGGGGGGGATCAAGGGATGGCTACACCTTC

abundance: medium-sized
d_gene: -
v_gene: TRBV6-5
j_gene: TRBJ2-3
CDR3aa: CASRLAGRTDTQYF
CDR3nt: TGTGCCAGCAGGTTGGCGGGCCGCACAGATACGCAGTATTTT